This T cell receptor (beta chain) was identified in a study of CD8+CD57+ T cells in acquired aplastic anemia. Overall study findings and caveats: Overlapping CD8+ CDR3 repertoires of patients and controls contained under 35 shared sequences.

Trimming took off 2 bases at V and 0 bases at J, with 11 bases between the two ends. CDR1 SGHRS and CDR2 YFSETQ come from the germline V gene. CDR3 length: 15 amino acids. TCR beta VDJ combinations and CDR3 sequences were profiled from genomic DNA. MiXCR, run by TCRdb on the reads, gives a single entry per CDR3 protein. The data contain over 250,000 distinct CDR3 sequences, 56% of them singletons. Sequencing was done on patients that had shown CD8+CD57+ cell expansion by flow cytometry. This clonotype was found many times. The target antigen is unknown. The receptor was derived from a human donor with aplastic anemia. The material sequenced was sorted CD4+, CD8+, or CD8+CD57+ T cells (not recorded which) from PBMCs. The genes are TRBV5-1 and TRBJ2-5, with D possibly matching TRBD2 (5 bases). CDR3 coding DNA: TGCGCCAGCAGCTTTGGAGGACGGAACCAAGAGACCCAGTACTTC. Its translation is CASSFGGRNQETQYF. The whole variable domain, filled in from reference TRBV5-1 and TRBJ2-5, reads KAGVTQTPRYLIKTRGQQVTLSCSPISGHRSVSWYQQTPGQGLQFLFEYFSETQRNKGNFPGRFSGRQFSNSRSEMNVSTLELGDSALYLCASSFGGRNQETQYFGPGTRLLVL.